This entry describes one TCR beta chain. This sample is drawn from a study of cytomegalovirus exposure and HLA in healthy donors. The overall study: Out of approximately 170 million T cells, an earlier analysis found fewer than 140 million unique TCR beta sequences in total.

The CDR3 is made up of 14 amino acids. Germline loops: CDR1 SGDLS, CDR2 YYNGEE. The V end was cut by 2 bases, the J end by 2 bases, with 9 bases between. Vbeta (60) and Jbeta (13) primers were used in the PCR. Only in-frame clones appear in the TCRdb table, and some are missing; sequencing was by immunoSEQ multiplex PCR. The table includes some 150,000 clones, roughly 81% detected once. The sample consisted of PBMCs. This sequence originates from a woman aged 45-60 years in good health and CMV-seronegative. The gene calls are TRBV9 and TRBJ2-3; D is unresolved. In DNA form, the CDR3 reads TGTGCCAGCAGCGTTCGCGGATACACAGATACGCAGTATTTT. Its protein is CASSVRGYTDTQYF.